Given below is one T cell receptor (beta chain) in context. Absent ophthalmopathy progression within 18 months defined stable Graves' hyperthyroidism. The diagnoses drew upon clinical symptoms, serum thyroxine and TRAb, thyroid ultrasound and orbital computed tomography. The authors obtained PBMCs from roughly 10 ml of fresh peripheral blood. Trimming cost V 3 bases and J 6 bases, with 14 bases left between them. The CDR3 contains 15 residues. Germline assignment: CDR1 LNHDA and CDR2 SQIVND (reference sequence). The data derive from a study of T cells in Graves' hyperthyroidism and ophthalmopathy. TCR beta CDR3 region amplification was performed from RNA transcripts. An initial round of RT-PCR targeting the TCR CDR3 relied on the HTBI primer set. MiXCR was run by TCRdb on the multiplex PCR reads, yielding one entry per CDR3 protein. The data hold around 400,000 distinct CDR3 sequences, with around 14% observed a single time.

The receptor's source is a woman in her late teens or twenties with Graves' hyperthyroidism. The sample consisted of blood. V gene TRBV19 combines with J gene TRBJ2-2; a weak D match, TRBD1 (6 bases). CDR3 DNA sequence: TGTGCCAGTAGTATCACGGACAGTCGCTCCGGGGAGCTGTTTTTT. This encodes CASSITDSRSGELFF.